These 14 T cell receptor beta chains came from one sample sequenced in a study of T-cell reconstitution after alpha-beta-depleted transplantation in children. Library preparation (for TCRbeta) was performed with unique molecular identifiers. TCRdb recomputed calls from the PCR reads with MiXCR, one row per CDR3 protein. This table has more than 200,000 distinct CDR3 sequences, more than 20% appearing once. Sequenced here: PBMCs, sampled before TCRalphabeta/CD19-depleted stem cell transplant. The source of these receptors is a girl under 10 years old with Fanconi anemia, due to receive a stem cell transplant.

CDR3 in amino acids: CASSSGEVLFF. Here the CDR3 DNA reads TGTGCCAGCAGCTCAGGGGAGGTACTGTTTTTT. This sequence joins TRBV7-9 and TRBJ1-4, with D possibly being TRBD1 (6 bases). Per the germline V gene, CDR1 is SEHNR and CDR2 is FQNEAQ (reference sequence). This CDR3 has 11 amino acids. With 4 bases removed from V and 13 bases from J, the gap between germline ends came to 10 bases.

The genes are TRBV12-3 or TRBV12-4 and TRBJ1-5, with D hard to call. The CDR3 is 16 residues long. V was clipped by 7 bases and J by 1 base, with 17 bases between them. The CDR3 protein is CASTLGAGWSNQPQHF. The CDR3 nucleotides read TGTGCCAGCACCCTTGGTGCAGGATGGAGCAATCAGCCCCAGCATTTT.

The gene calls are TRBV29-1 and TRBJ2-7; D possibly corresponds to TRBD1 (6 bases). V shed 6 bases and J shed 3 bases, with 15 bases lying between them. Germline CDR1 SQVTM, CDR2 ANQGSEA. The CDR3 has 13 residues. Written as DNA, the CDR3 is TGCAGCGTAATCGACAGGTTTTACTACGAGCAGTACTTC. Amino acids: CSVIDRFYYEQYF.

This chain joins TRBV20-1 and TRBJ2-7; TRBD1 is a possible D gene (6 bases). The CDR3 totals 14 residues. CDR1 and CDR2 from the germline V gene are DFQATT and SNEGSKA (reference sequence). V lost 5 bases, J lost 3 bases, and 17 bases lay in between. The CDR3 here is CSAPETGSNYEQYF. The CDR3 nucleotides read TGCAGTGCTCCAGAGACAGGATCGAACTACGAGCAGTACTTC.

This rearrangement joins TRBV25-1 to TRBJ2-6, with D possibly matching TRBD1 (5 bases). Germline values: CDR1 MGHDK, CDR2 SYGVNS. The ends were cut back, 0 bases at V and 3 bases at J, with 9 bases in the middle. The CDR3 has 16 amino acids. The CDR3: CASSEYSGFGANVLTF. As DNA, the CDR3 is TGTGCCAGCAGTGAATATTCAGGGTTTGGGGCCAACGTCCTGACTTTC.

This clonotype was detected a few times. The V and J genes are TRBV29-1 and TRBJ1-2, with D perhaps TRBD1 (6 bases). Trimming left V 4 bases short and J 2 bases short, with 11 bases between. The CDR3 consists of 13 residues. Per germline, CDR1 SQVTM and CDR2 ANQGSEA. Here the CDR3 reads CSVVGGPNYGYTF. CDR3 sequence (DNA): TGCAGCGTTGTTGGGGGGCCGAACTATGGCTACACCTTC. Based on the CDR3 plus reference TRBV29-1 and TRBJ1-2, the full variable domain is SAVISQKPSRDICQRGTSLTIQCQVDSQVTMMFWYRQQPGQSLTLIATANQGSEATYESGFVIDKFPISRPNLTFSTLTVSNMSPEDSSIYLCSVVGGPNYGYTFGSGTRLTVV.

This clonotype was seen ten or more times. The DNA of the CDR3 is TGTGCCAGCAGCACCGGGACCTACAATGAGCAGTTCTTC. This sequence encodes CASSTGTYNEQFF. This chain links TRBV4-2 with TRBJ2-1, with TRBD2 as a possible D gene (5 bases). Looked up from germline, CDR1 is LGHNA and CDR2 is YNFKEQ. V was trimmed by 5 bases and J by 2 bases, leaving 7 bases between them. CDR3 length: 13 residues.

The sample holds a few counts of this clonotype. The CDR3 DNA sequence: TGTGCCAGCAGCTTGCGTTCGGCTAGCGGGGTGTATTACAATGAGCAGTTCTTC. This codes for CASSLRSASGVYYNEQFF. The V call is TRBV7-2, the J call TRBJ2-1, with 9 nucleotides matching TRBD2. J was trimmed by 4 bases and V by 3 bases; bases with no gene match: 13. CDR3 length: 18 residues. Germline V CDR1 and CDR2: SGHTA, FQGNSA.

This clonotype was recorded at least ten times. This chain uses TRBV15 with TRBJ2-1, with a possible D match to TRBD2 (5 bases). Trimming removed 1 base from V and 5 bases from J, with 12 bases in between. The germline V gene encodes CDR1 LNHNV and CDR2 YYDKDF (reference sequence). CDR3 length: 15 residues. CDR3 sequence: CATSRVFGLHNEQFF. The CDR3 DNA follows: TGTGCCACCAGCAGAGTATTCGGACTCCACAATGAGCAGTTCTTC.

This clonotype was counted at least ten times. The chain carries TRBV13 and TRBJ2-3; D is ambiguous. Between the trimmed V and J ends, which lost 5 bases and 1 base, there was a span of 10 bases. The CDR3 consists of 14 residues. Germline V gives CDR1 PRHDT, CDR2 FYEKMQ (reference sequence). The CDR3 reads CASSPGRGTDTQYF. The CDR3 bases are TGTGCCAGCAGCCCCGGACGCGGCACAGATACGCAGTATTTT.

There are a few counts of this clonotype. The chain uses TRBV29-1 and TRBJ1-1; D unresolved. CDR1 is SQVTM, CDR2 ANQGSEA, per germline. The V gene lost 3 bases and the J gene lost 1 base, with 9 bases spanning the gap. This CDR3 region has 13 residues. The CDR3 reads CSVDRAGNTEAFF. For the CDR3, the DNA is TGCAGCGTTGATAGGGCGGGGAACACTGAAGCTTTCTTT.

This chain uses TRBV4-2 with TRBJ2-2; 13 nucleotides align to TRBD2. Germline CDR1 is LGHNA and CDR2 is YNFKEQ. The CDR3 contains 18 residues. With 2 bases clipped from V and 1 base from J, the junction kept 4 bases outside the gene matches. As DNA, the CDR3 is TGTGCCAGCAGCCAACCAGGGACTAGCGGGATGAACACCGGGGAGCTGTTTTTT. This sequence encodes CASSQPGTSGMNTGELFF.

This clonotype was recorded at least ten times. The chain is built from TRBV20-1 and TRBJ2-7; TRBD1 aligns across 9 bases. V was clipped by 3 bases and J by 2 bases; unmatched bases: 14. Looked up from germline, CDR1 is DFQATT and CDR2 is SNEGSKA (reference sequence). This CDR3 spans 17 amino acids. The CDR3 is CSARREAWGQGPYEQYF. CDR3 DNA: TGCAGTGCTAGGAGGGAGGCGTGGGGACAGGGACCCTACGAGCAGTACTTC.

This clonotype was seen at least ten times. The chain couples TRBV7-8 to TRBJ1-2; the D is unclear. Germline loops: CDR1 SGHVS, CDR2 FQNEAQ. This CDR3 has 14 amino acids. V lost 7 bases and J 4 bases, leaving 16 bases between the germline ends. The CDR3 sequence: CASILRAGSYGYTF. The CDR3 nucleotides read TGTGCCAGCATCCTTCGAGCAGGTTCCTATGGCTACACCTTC.